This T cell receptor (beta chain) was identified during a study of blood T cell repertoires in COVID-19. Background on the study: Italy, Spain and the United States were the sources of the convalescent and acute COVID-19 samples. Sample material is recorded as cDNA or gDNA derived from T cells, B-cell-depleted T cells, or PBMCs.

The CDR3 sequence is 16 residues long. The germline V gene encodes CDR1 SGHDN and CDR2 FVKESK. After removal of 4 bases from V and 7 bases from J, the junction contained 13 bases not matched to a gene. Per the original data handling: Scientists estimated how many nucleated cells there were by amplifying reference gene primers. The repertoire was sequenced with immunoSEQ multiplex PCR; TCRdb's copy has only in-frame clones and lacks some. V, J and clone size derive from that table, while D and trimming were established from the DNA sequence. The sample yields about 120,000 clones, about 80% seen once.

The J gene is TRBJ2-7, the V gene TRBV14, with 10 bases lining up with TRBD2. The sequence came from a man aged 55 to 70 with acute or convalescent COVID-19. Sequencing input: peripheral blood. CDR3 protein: CASSRRPAGGAGEQYF. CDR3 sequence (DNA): TGTGCCAGCAGCCGCCGGCCAGCGGGAGGGGCTGGGGAGCAGTACTTC. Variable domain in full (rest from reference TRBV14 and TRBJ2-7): EAGVTQFPSHSVIEKGQTVTLRCDPISGHDNLYWYRRVMGKEIKFLLHFVKESKQDESGMPNNRFLAERTGGTYSTLKVQPAELEDSGVYFCASSRRPAGGAGEQYFGPGTRLTVT.